This entry describes one T cell receptor (beta chain). Only in-frame clones appear in the TCRdb table, and some are missing; sequencing was by immunoSEQ multiplex PCR. Counted here are under 200,000 clones, approximately 86% occurring once; the ten biggest clones make up around 5.2%. Trimming left V 4 bases short and J 10 bases short, with 9 bases between. The germline V gene has CDR1 SGHTA and CDR2 FQGNSA. The CDR3 sequence is 11 residues long. These data belong to a study of blood T cell repertoires in COVID-19. The chain joins TRBV7-2 to TRBJ2-3, with D uncertain. The material sequenced was PBMCs or T cells enriched from blood (not recorded which). This receptor was taken from an older woman with acute COVID-19. In nucleotides, the CDR3 is TGTGCCAGCAGCTGGCGAGGAGCGCAGTATTTT. This gives the protein CASSWRGAQYF.